These 21 T cell receptor beta chains were all obtained from the same sample, sequenced in a study of human T cells and chemical hapten exposure. TCRdb recomputed calls from the RACE reads with MiXCR, one row per CDR3 protein. The sample yields tens of thousands of distinct CDR3 sequences, about 5.5% seen once. Time point meaning: healthy volunteer bleed at 6 weeks. Unfractionated whole blood was the source from which total RNA was extracted. The material sequenced was whole blood. These receptors originate from a human donor in good health. Some clones in this sample may be carry-over from other donors' samples.

This chain uses TRBV3-1 with TRBJ2-1, with D unresolved. Germline V lookup: CDR1 LGHDT, CDR2 YNNKEL (reference sequence). The V end lost 1 base, the J end lost 9 bases, and 22 bases lay between the germline ends. The CDR3 extends over 17 amino acids. The CDR3 loop is CASSQAVGTAPLGEQFF. The CDR3 coding sequence is TGTGCCAGCAGCCAAGCGGTGGGCACAGCACCCCTTGGTGAGCAGTTCTTC.

The sample holds many counts of this clonotype. The rearrangement uses TRBV27 and TRBJ1-3; tentatively, D is TRBD1 (5 bases). The CDR3 is 14 residues long. Germline V lookup: CDR1 MNHEY, CDR2 SMNVEV (reference sequence). Trimming removed 2 bases at V and 0 bases at J, with 5 bases between. CDR3 amino acids: CASSLRGSGNTIYF. CDR3 bases: TGTGCCAGCAGTTTAAGGGGCTCTGGAAACACCATATATTTT.

This clonotype was seen at least ten times. The chain uses TRBV28 and TRBJ2-1; D may be TRBD2 (5 bases). Germline V gives CDR1 MDHEN, CDR2 SYDVKM. V was trimmed by 7 bases and J by 9 bases, leaving 13 bases between them. The length of the CDR3 is 12 residues. In DNA, the CDR3 is TGTGCCAGCACCGTCTGGACTGGTGAGCAGTTCTTC. Protein: CASTVWTGEQFF.

The rearrangement joins TRBV19 to TRBJ1-4; D not resolved. Per germline, CDR1 LNHDA and CDR2 SQIVND (reference sequence). The CDR3 extends over 14 amino acids. V lost 6 bases and J lost 2, with 10 bases in between. Here the CDR3 DNA reads TGTGCCAGTAGCCCCGGGCGGACTAATGAAAAACTGTTTTTT. Protein: CASSPGRTNEKLFF.

This clonotype appeared many times. For the CDR3, the DNA is TGCGCCAGCAGCTTCGAGGCCGGGGGCGAGCAGTACTTC. This sequence encodes CASSFEAGGEQYF. The chain uses TRBV5-1 and TRBJ2-7, with D perhaps TRBD2 (6 bases). The CDR3 spans 13 residues. Trimming cost V 2 bases and J 6 bases, with 12 bases left between them. Germline V gene lookup returns CDR1 SGHRS and CDR2 YFSETQ.

The genes are TRBV12-3 or TRBV12-4 and TRBJ1-5; the match to TRBD1 covers 10 bases. CDR3 length: 16 amino acids. Trimming removed 2 bases from V and 1 base from J; junction bases left unmatched: 2. The CDR3 DNA sequence: TGTGCCAGCAGTTTATGGGGACAGGGGAGCAATCAGCCCCAGCATTTT. Translation gives CASSLWGQGSNQPQHF.

This clonotype was seen at least ten times. DNA for the CDR3: TGTGCCAGCAGCCCTACAGGGGACACCGGGGAGCTGTTTTTT. Amino acids: CASSPTGDTGELFF. This chain uses TRBV11-2 with TRBJ2-2; 7 nucleotides match TRBD1. From germline, CDR1 is SGHAT and CDR2 FQNNGV. With 5 bases clipped from V and 3 bases from J, the junction kept 3 bases outside the gene matches. This CDR3 is 14 amino acids long.

The V gene is TRBV12-3 or TRBV12-4, the J gene TRBJ2-7, with D hard to call. This CDR3 is 13 amino acids long. Trimming stripped 1 base from V and 2 bases from J, with 6 bases between. The CDR3 sequence is CASSLGVTYEQYF. Written as DNA, the CDR3 is TGTGCCAGCAGTTTAGGGGTCACCTACGAGCAGTACTTC.

This clonotype was counted many times. The V gene is TRBV20-1, the J gene TRBJ2-3, with 10 bases fitting TRBD2. Germline assignment: CDR1 DFQATT and CDR2 SNEGSKA (reference sequence). CDR3 size: 15 residues. The V gene end was trimmed by 1 base and the J gene end by 2 bases; junction bases not matched to a gene: 3. The CDR3 here is CSARGTSGDTDTQYF. CDR3 DNA: TGCAGTGCTAGAGGGACTAGCGGAGACACAGATACGCAGTATTTT.

The sample holds many counts of this clonotype. This chain connects TRBV4-2 to TRBJ1-1; no clear D gene. CDR1 and CDR2 (germline): LGHNA, YNFKEQ. V shed 5 bases and J shed 0 bases, with 7 bases lying between them. The CDR3 has 13 residues. CDR3 coding DNA: TGTGCCAGCAGCGCCAGGTTGAACACTGAAGCTTTCTTT. Residues: CASSARLNTEAFF.

The sample holds many counts of this clonotype. The DNA is left out, because the CDR3 cannot be placed on it with certainty; the CDR3 is given as TCRdb lists it. The chain uses TRBV21-1 and TRBJ2-7; the table's D call of TRBD2 was not tested on the DNA. TRBV21-1 is a documented pseudogene. The CDR3 comprises 15 residues, both ends counted. The CDR3 is CASSFVAEGSYEQYF.

This clonotype appeared a few times. The chain joins TRBV7-9 to TRBJ1-1; 8 bases are a match to TRBD1. V shed 8 bases, J shed 2 bases, and the junction held 4 bases outside the gene matches. The CDR3 covers 13 residues. Germline CDR1 reads SEHNR; CDR2 reads FQNEAQ (reference sequence). The CDR3 DNA reads as TGTGCCAGCGCAGGGGGCATCAACACTGAAGCTTTCTTT. This encodes CASAGGINTEAFF.

This clonotype came up many times. The rearrangement joins TRBV2 to TRBJ2-5; tentative D call: TRBD1 (6 bases). V was pared by 4 bases and J by 5 bases, with 14 bases between. The CDR3 sequence is 14 residues long. Germline lookup yields CDR1 SNHLY and CDR2 FYNNEI. The CDR3 DNA sequence: TGTGCCAGCAGTGGGGGGACACGGTCGGAGACCCAGTACTTC. Protein product: CASSGGTRSETQYF.

This clonotype was picked up many times. The rearrangement joins TRBV7-9 to TRBJ2-7, with D possibly TRBD1 on 6 matching bases. This CDR3 spans 15 amino acids. V lost 0 bases and J lost 5, with 14 bases in between. Germline V gene data show CDR1 as SEHNR and CDR2 as FQNEAQ (reference sequence). In DNA form, the CDR3 reads TGTGCCAGCAGCTTAGCGGCAGGGGAGATGAACGAGCAGTACTTC. As protein: CASSLAAGEMNEQYF.

The genes are TRBV11-2 and TRBJ1-1, with D possibly TRBD1 on 5 matching bases. Germline V gene sequence: CDR1 SGHAT, CDR2 FQNNGV. This CDR3 is built from 16 residues. The V end lost 3 bases, the J end lost 4 bases, and 18 bases lay between the germline ends. CDR3 amino acids: CASSFQALGAGTEAFF. The CDR3 bases are TGTGCCAGCAGCTTTCAGGCCTTAGGGGCTGGCACTGAAGCTTTCTTT.

The chain has TRBV29-1 and TRBJ1-2; D remains ambiguous. Germline V CDR1 and CDR2: SQVTM, ANQGSEA. The length of the CDR3 is 10 residues. Trimming took 6 bases from V and 10 from J, leaving 12 bases between them. The CDR3, as DNA: TGCAGCGTCGGTGACAAGATCTACACCTTC. Residues: CSVGDKIYTF.

This chain's CDR3 is CASTKGGLAETQYF. The CDR3 DNA sequence: TGTGCCAGCACGAAAGGGGGGTTGGCAGAGACCCAGTACTTC. This chain connects TRBV2 to TRBJ2-5; either TRBD1 or TRBD2 may supply D (6 bases each). Germline V gene lookup returns CDR1 SNHLY and CDR2 FYNNEI. The CDR3 spans 14 residues. V was clipped by 7 bases and J by 4 bases, with 16 bases between them.

This clonotype occurred many times. The rearrangement joins TRBV28 to TRBJ1-4; a weak D match, TRBD1 (6 bases). Per the germline V gene, CDR1 is MDHEN and CDR2 is SYDVKM. The CDR3 runs to 12 residues. Trimming shortened V by 6 bases and J by 7 bases, and 9 bases separated the two germline ends. CDR3 in amino acids: CASSYRAEKLFF. Written as DNA, the CDR3 is TGTGCCAGCAGCTACAGGGCTGAAAAACTGTTTTTT.

This clonotype was observed at least ten times. The CDR3 protein is CASSSSTGQGYEQYF. The DNA for the CDR3 is TGCGCCAGCAGCTCGTCGACGGGACAGGGGTACGAGCAGTACTTC. The V call is TRBV5-1, the J call TRBJ2-7, with 10 positions matching TRBD1. Germline-derived CDR1 and CDR2 are SGHRS and YFSETQ. J was trimmed by 4 bases and V by 3 bases; bases with no gene match: 7. This CDR3 spans 15 amino acids.

The gene calls are TRBV29-1 and TRBJ2-5; TRBD1 agrees at 10 bases. This CDR3 has 14 residues. With V trimmed by 7 bases and J by 4 bases, 9 bases remained unmatched. Per germline, CDR1 SQVTM and CDR2 ANQGSEA. This CDR3 reads CSASGTGVGETQYF. CDR3 coding DNA: TGCAGCGCTTCCGGGACAGGGGTCGGAGAGACCCAGTACTTC.

This clonotype was counted many times. The chain uses TRBV11-2 and TRBJ2-1, with a tentative D call TRBD2 (6 bases). This CDR3 contains 16 residues. Deletions cut 1 base from V and 6 bases from J, with 16 bases between. Germline CDR1 and CDR2: SGHAT and FQNNGV. CDR3 residues: CASSLVGWRVGNEQFF. The CDR3 coding sequence is TGTGCCAGCAGCTTAGTAGGGTGGAGGGTTGGCAATGAGCAGTTCTTC.